This is a list of T cell receptor beta chains from one sample in a study of blood T cell repertoires in COVID-19. Assay used: immunoSEQ multiplex PCR; TCRdb lists only in-frame clones, some missing. In the table there are some 66,000 clones, 91% of which are singletons. Sequenced sample: peripheral blood. The receptor set was obtained from a human donor in a cohort sampled during active COVID-19. CDR3s include the opening cysteine and the closing phenylalanine or tryptophan. A D gene is named only where the DNA matches it firmly. Not every row has a clone size; where given, it reads once, few, many or a size class.

d_gene,abundance,j_gene,v_gene,len,CDR3nt,CDR3aa
TRBD2,.,TRBJ2-2,TRBV27,14,TGTGCCAGCAGGACTAGCGGTAACACCGGGGAGCTGTTTTTT,CASRTSGNTGELFF
TRBD2,.,TRBJ2-1,TRBV9,18,TGTGCCAGCAGCGTGGGACTAGCGGGGGGGGCTTCCTACAATGAGCAGTTCTTC,CASSVGLAGGASYNEQFF
TRBD1,.,TRBJ1-2,TRBV5-1,17,TGCGCCAGCGGCAAAAGTGACCGACAGGGGGCTGGTTATGGCTACACCTTC,CASGKSDRQGAGYGYTF
.,.,TRBJ2-1,TRBV3-1/TRBV3-2,17,TGTGCCAGCAGCCGACGGGTGCTGGCGGGAATAAACAATGAGCAGTTCTTC,CASSRRVLAGINNEQFF
TRBD2,.,TRBJ2-2,TRBV7-2,15,TGTGCCAGCAGCTCAAGCGGGAGGAACACCGGGGAGCTGTTTTTT,CASSSSGRNTGELFF
.,.,TRBJ2-7,TRBV7-2,13,TGTGCCAGCAGCTCGAACTTCCCCTACGAGCAGTACTTC,CASSSNFPYEQYF
.,.,TRBJ2-2,TRBV19,14,TGTGCCAGTAGTCGGGACTCCCCCACCGGGGAGCTGTTTTTT,CASSRDSPTGELFF
TRBD1,.,TRBJ2-5,TRBV6-6,17,TGTGCCAGCAGTCCCGCCCCTGGACAGGGGGTAGGGGAGACCCAGTACTTC,CASSPAPGQGVGETQYF
TRBD1,.,TRBJ1-2,TRBV5-5,19,TGTGCCAGCAGCTTGGCCCACGTCCCCGGACAGGCCACTAACTATGGCTACACCTTC,CASSLAHVPGQATNYGYTF
.,.,TRBJ2-5,TRBV12-3/TRBV12-4,12,TGTGCCAGCAGTTTAGGTTCGGAGACCCAGTACTTC,CASSLGSETQYF
.,once,TRBJ2-1,TRBV6-5,12,TGTGCCAGTAAGACGGCTCGGGATGAGCAGTTCTTC,CASKTARDEQFF
.,.,TRBJ2-7,TRBV7-2,14,TGTGCCAGCAGCTTCTTGGACACAGGGCCTCCACGGTACTTC,CASSFLDTGPPRYF
.,.,TRBJ1-5,TRBV7-2,12,TGTGCCAGCAGCTCTTCGTCCCAGCCCCAGCATTTT,CASSSSSQPQHF
.,once,TRBJ1-4,TRBV7-2,14,TGTGCCAGCAGCTTATCAGGGTCTACAGAAAAACTGTTTTTT,CASSLSGSTEKLFF
.,.,TRBJ1-1,TRBV7-3,13,TGTGCCAGCAGCTTATCTGTGAACACTGAAGCTTTCTTT,CASSLSVNTEAFF
.,.,TRBJ2-3,TRBV2,15,TGTGCCAGCAGTGACGGACACCCCAACACAGATACGCAGTATTTT,CASSDGHPNTDTQYF
TRBD1,.,TRBJ2-5,TRBV4-3,14,TGCGCCAGCAGCCAAGAAAGGGGGCTGGAGACCCAGTACTTC,CASSQERGLETQYF
TRBD1,.,TRBJ1-2,TRBV6-5,16,TGTGCCAGCAGTTTATCCGGGACAGGGTTACCATATGGCTACACCTTC,CASSLSGTGLPYGYTF